In this sample, the clone carrying this TCR beta chain turned up many times. These data are taken from a study of human T cells and chemical hapten exposure. Unfractionated whole blood yielded total RNA. The length of the CDR3 is 16 residues. V lost 3 bases and J lost 1, with 15 bases in between. TCRdb re-called the 5' RACE reads through MiXCR, storing one row per CDR3 protein. The sample holds about 140,000 distinct CDR3 sequences; roughly 4% are singletons and the top ten take 1.3% to 1.5%. This clonotype was obtained from a female donor in good health. The J gene is TRBJ2-5, the V gene TRBV23-1; D is perhaps TRBD2 (5 bases). TRBV23-1 is flagged as an ORF with uncertain function. As DNA, the CDR3 is TGCGCCAGCAGTCACCCCCAACTCGAGGGCCAAGAGACCCAGTACTTC. The encoded protein is CASSHPQLEGQETQYF.